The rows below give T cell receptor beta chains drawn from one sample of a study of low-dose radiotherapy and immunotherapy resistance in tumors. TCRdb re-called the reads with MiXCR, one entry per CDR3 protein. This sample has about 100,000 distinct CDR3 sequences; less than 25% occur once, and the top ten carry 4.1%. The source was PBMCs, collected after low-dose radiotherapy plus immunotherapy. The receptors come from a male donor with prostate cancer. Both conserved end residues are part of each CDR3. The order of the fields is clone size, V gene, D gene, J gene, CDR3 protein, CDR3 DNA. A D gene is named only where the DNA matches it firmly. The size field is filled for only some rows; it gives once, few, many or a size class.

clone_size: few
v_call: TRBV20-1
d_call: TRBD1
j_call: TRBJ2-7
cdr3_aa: CSAREPGTGRAYEQYF
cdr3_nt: TGCAGTGCTAGGGAACCCGGGACAGGGCGCGCCTACGAGCAGTACTTC

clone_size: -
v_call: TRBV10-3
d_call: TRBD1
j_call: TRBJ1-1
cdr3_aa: CAMGATGGNTEAFF
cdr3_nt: TGTGCCATGGGGGCCACAGGGGGAAACACTGAAGCTTTCTTT

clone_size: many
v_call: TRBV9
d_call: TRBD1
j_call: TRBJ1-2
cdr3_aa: CASSDVQGNYGYTF
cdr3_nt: TGTGCCAGCAGCGACGTACAGGGGAACTATGGCTACACCTTC

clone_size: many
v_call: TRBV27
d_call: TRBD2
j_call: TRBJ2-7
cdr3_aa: CASTALAGGGEQYF
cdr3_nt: TGTGCCAGCACCGCACTAGCGGGGGGAGGCGAGCAGTACTTC

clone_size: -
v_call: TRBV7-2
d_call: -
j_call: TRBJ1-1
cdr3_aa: CASSSSGRDTEAFF
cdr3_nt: TGTGCCAGCAGCTCTAGTGGCAGAGACACTGAAGCTTTCTTT

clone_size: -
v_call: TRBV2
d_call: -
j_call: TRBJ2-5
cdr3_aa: CASSESLIMGTGIQETQYF
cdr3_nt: TGTGCCAGCAGTGAATCTTTGATAATGGGGACGGGGATTCAAGAGACCCAGTACTTC

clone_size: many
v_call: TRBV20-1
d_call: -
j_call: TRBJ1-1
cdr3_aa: CSARGDRNTEAFF
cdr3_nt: TGCAGTGCCCGGGGAGACAGGAACACTGAAGCTTTCTTT

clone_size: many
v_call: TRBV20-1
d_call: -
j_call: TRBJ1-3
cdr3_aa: CSAQTKTGTGAGNTIYF
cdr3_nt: TGCAGTGCTCAGACAAAAACAGGGACGGGGGCTGGAAACACCATATATTTT

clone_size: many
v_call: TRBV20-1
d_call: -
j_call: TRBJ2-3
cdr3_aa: CSAFGTATDTQYF
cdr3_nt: TGCAGTGCTTTCGGGACCGCAACAGATACGCAGTATTTT

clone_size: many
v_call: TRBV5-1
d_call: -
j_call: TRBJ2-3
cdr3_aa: CASSLPTDTQYF
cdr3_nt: TGCGCCAGCAGCCTACCAACAGATACGCAGTATTTT

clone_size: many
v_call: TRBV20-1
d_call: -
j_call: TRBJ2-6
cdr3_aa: CSAPSNTGANVLTF
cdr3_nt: TGCAGTGCCCCCTCGAACACTGGGGCCAACGTCCTGACTTTC

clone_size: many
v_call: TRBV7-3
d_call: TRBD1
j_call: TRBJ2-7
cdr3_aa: CASSLAPGQTYEQYF
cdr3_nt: TGTGCCAGCAGCTTAGCTCCGGGACAGACCTACGAGCAGTACTTC

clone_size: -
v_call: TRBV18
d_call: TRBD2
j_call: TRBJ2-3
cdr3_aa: CVSSPIGLAGGADTQYF
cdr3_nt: TGTGTCAGCTCACCGATTGGACTAGCGGGAGGGGCAGATACGCAGTATTTT

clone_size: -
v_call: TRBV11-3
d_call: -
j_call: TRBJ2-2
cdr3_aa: CASSQGGGAGGELFF
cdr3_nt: TGTGCCAGCAGCCAGGGAGGGGGCGCAGGCGGGGAGCTGTTTTTT

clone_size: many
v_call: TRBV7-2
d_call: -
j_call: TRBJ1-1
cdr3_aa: CASSFAGGATEAFF
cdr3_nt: TGTGCCAGCAGCTTTGCCGGGGGAGCCACTGAAGCTTTCTTT

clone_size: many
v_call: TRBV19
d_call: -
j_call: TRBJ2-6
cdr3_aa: CASSITGSSGANVLTF
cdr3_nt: TGTGCCAGTAGTATCACCGGATCATCTGGGGCCAACGTCCTGACTTTC

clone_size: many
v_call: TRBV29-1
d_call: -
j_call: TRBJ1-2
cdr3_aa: CSVEEEGYTF
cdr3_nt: TGCAGCGTTGAAGAGGAGGGCTACACCTTC

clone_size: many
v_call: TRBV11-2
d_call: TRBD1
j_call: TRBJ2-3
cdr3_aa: CASSLIEGAGDTQYF
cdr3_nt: TGTGCCAGCAGCTTGATAGAGGGGGCCGGAGATACGCAGTATTTT

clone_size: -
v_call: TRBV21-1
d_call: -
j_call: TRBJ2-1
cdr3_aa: CASTSGGMSYNEQFF
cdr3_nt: TGTGCCAGCACCAGCGGGGGGATGTCCTACAATGAGCAGTTCTTC

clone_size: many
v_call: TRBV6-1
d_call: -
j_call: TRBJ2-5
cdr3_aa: CASSGGAGGLPRETQYF
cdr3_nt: TGTGCCAGCAGTGGGGGGGCAGGGGGATTGCCAAGAGAGACCCAGTACTTC

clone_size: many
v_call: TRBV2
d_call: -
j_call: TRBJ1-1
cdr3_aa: CASLITEAFF
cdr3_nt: TGTGCCAGTTTAATCACTGAAGCTTTCTTT

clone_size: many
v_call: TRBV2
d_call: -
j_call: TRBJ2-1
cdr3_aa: CASSETRFRGNEQFF
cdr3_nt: TGTGCCAGCAGTGAAACCAGGTTTCGGGGCAATGAGCAGTTCTTC

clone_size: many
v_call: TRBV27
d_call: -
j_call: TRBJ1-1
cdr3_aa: CASRPFNLGTEAFF
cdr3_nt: TGTGCCAGCAGGCCCTTTAACTTAGGGACTGAAGCTTTCTTT

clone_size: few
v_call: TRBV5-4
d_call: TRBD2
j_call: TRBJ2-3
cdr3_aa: CASSLAGLAGDTQYF
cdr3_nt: TGTGCCAGCAGCTTGGCCGGACTAGCGGGGGATACGCAGTATTTT